This T cell receptor (beta chain) was obtained from a study of cytomegalovirus exposure and HLA in healthy donors. Study as a whole: A subsequent analysis reported that the 120 validation repertoires were produced on the same platform that had also been used for the roughly 670 first-cohort repertoires.

Method: immunoSEQ multiplex PCR; TCRdb's copy keeps in-frame clones and lacks some. The table records approximately 56,000 clones, around 94% of them present only once. This clonotype originated in a young man in good health and CMV-seronegative. The sequencing input was PBMCs.

The CDR3 region has the DNA TGTGCCAGCAGGATACGGGGATACCATTTAAAAAGCTCCTACAATGAGCAGTTCTTC. Protein sequence: CASRIRGYHLKSSYNEQFF. The J gene is TRBJ2-1, the V gene TRBV12-1; TRBD2, the table's D call, lacks a check against the DNA. TRBV12-1 is classified as a pseudogene. The CDR3 consists of 19 residues.